This T cell receptor (beta chain) derives from a study of blood T cell repertoires in COVID-19. Seattle patients were enrolled during active infection and followed longitudinally. The CDR3 is made up of 15 amino acids. Germline loops: CDR1 SGHAT, CDR2 FQNNGV. J lost 6 bases, V lost 4 bases, and 8 bases had no gene match. TCRdb's copy holds only in-frame clones and misses some; the assay was immunoSEQ multiplex PCR. This table has roughly 180,000 clones, around 94% appearing once. V and J are TRBV11-2 and TRBJ1-4; 7 bases align to TRBD1. Sequences were obtained from peripheral blood. The TCR sequence derives from a man aged 25-40 years with COVID-19, enrolled during active disease. CDR3 in amino acids: CASSSLQGRHEKLFF. In DNA form, the CDR3 reads TGTGCCAGCAGCTCTTTACAGGGGAGGCATGAAAAACTGTTTTTT.